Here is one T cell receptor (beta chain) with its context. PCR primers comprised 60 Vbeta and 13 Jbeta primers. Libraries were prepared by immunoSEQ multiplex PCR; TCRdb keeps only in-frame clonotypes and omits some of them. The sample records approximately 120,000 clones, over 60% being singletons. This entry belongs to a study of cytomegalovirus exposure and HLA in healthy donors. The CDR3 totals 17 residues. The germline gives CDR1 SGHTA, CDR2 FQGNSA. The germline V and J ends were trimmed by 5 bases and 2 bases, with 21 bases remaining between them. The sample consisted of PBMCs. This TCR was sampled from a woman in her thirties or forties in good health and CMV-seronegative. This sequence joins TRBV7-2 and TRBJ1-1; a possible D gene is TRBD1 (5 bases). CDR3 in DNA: TGTGCCAGCAGCGCTCGACAGTCCGGCGAGGCAAACACTGAAGCTTTCTTT. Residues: CASSARQSGEANTEAFF. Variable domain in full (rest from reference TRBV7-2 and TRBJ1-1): GAGVSQSPSNKVTEKGKDVELRCDPISGHTALYWYRQSLGQGLEFLIYFQGNSAPDKSGLPSDRFSAERTGGSVSTLTIQRTQQEDSAVYLCASSARQSGEANTEAFFGQGTRLTVV.